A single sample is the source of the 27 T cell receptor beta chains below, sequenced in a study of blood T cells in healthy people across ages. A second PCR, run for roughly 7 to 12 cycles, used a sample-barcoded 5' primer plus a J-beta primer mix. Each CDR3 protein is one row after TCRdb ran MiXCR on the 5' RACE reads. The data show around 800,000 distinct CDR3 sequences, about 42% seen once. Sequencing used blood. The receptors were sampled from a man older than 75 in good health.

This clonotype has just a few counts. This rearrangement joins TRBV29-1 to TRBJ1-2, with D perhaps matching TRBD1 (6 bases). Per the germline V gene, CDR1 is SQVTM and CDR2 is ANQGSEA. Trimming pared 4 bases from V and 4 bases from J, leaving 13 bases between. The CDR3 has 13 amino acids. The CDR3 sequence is CSVALGGGYGYTF. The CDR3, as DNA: TGCAGCGTTGCCCTAGGGGGGGGCTATGGCTACACCTTC. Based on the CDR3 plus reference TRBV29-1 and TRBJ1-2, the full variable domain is SAVISQKPSRDICQRGTSLTIQCQVDSQVTMMFWYRQQPGQSLTLIATANQGSEATYESGFVIDKFPISRPNLTFSTLTVSNMSPEDSSIYLCSVALGGGYGYTFGSGTRLTVV.

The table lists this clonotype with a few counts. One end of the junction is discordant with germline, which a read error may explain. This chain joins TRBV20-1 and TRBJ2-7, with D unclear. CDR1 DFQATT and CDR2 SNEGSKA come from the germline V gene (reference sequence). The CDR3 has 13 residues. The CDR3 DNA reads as TGCAGTGTTAGAGTAATCTCCCGGTACGAGCAGTACTTC. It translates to CSVRVISRYEQYF.

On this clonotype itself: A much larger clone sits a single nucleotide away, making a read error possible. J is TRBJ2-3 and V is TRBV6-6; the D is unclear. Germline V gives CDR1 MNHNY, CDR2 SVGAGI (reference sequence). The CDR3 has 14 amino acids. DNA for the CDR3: TGTGCCGGCAGACAAAGACAAAGCACAGATACGCAGTATTTT. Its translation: CAGRQRQSTDTQYF.

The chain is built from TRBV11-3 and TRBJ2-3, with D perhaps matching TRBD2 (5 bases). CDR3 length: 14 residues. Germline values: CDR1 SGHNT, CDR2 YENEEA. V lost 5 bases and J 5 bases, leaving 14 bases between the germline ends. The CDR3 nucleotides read TGTGCCAGCAGCCATATCCCCGGACTAGATACGCAGTATTTT. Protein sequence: CASSHIPGLDTQYF.

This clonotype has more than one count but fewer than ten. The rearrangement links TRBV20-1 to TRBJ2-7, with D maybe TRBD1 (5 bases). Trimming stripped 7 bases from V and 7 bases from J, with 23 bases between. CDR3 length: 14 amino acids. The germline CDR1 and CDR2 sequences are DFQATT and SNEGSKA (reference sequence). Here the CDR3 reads CSVEQPLGVNEQYF. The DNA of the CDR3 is TGCAGTGTCGAGCAGCCTCTAGGGGTCAATGAGCAGTACTTC.

Here the CDR3 reads CASPGRQRSYEQYF. CDR3 in DNA: TGCGCCAGCCCCGGGCGACAGCGCTCCTACGAGCAGTACTTC. This rearrangement joins TRBV5-1 to TRBJ2-7; D possibly corresponds to TRBD1 (5 bases). This CDR3 contains 14 residues. V lost 7 bases to trimming and J lost 0 bases, with 14 bases between them. Germline CDR1 is SGHRS and CDR2 is YFSETQ.

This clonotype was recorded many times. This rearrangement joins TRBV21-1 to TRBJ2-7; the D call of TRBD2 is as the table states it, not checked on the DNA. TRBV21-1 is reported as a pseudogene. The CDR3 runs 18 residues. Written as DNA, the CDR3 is TGTGCCAGCAGCAAGGCAAAGGGCGCGGGAGAGGAGAGTCGCGGGCAGTACTTC. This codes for CASSKAKGAGEESRGQYF.

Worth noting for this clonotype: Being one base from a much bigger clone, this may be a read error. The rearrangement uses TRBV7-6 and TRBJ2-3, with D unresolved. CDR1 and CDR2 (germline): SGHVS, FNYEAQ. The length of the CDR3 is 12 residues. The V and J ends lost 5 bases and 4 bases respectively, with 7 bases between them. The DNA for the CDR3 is TGTGCCAGCAGCCTCCCCGCAGATACGCAGTATTTT. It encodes CASSLPADTQYF.

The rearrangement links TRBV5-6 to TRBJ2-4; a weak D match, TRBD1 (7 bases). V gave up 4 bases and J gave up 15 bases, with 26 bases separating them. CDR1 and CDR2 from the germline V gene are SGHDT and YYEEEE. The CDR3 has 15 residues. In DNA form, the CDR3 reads TGTGCCAGCAGCCGGGGAGGTACAGGGGTTCGAGAGCTGTACTTC. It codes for CASSRGGTGVRELYF.

CDR3 in DNA: TGCGCCAGCAGCCCGGGACTAGCGGGAGACTACAATGAGCAGTTCTTC. It is translated as CASSPGLAGDYNEQFF. This rearrangement joins TRBV5-1 to TRBJ2-1, with 14 bases identical to TRBD2. The germline V gene has CDR1 SGHRS and CDR2 YFSETQ. The CDR3 runs 16 residues. J lost 3 bases, V lost 4 bases, and 3 bases had no gene match.

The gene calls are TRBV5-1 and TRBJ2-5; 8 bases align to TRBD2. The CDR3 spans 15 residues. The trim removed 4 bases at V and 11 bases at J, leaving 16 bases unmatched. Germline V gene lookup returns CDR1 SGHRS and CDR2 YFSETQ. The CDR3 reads CASSTSGEANNEQYF. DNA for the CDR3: TGCGCCAGCAGCACTAGCGGAGAGGCCAACAATGAGCAGTACTTC. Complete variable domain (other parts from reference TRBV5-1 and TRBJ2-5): KAGVTQTPRYLIKTRGQQVTLSCSPISGHRSVSWYQQTPGQGLQFLFEYFSETQRNKGNFPGRFSGRQFSNSRSEMNVSTLELGDSALYLCASSTSGEANNEQYFGPGTRLLVL.

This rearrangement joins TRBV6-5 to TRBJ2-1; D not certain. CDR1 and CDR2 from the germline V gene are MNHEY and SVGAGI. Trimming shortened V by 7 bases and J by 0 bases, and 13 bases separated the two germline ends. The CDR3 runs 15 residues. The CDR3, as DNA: TGTGCCAGCACCTTTGACCAGAGCTCCTACAATGAGCAGTTCTTC. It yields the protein CASTFDQSSYNEQFF.

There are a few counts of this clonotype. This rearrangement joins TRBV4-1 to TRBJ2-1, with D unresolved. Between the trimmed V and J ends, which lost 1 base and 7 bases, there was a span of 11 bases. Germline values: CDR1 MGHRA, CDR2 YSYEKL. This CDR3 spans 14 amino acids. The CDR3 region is CASSQGRYPNEQFF. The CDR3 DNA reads TGCGCCAGCAGCCAAGGCCGGTATCCAAATGAGCAGTTCTTC.

The CDR3 region is CSARSSTSGRSLSYNEQFF. For the CDR3, the DNA is TGCAGTGCTAGATCTTCGACTAGCGGGAGGTCCCTCTCCTACAATGAGCAGTTCTTC. J is TRBJ2-1 and V is TRBV20-1; TRBD2 agrees at 13 bases. The junction had 10 bases not matched to a gene; V was cut back by 2 bases and J by 0 bases. CDR1 is DFQATT and CDR2 is SNEGSKA in the germline V gene (reference sequence). The CDR3 runs 19 residues.

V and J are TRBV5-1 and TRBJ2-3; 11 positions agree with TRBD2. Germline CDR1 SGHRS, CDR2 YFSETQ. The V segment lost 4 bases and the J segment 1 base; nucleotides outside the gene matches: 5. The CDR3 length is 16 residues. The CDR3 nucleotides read TGCGCCAGCAGCCGTGTGACTAGCGGGGGCACAGATACGCAGTATTTT. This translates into CASSRVTSGGTDTQYF.

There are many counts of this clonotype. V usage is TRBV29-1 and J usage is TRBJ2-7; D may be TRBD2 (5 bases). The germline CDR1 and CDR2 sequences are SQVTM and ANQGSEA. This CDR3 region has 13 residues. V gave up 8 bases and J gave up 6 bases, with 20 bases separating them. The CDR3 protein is CSTLMGRSGEQYF. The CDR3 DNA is TGCAGCACACTTATGGGGAGATCGGGCGAGCAGTACTTC.

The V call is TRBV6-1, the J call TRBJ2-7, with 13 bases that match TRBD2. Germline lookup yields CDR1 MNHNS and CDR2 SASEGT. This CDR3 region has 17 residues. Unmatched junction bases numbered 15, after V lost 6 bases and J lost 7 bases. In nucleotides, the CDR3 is TGTGCCAGCAGAACAACAGGGACTAGCGGGACCTACAATGAGCAGTACTTC. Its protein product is CASRTTGTSGTYNEQYF.

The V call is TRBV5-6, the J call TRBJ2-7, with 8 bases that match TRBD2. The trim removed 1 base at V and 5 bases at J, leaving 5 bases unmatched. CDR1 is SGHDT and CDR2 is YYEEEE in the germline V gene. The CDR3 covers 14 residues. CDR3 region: CASSLISGTDEQYF. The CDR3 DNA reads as TGTGCCAGCAGCTTGATTAGCGGGACTGACGAGCAGTACTTC.

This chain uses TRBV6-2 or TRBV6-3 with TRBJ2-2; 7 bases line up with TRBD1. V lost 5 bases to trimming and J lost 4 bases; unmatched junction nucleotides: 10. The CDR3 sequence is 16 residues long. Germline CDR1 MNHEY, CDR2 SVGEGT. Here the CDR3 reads CASSHASTGATGELFF. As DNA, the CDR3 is TGTGCCAGCAGTCACGCTTCCACAGGGGCCACCGGGGAGCTGTTTTTT.

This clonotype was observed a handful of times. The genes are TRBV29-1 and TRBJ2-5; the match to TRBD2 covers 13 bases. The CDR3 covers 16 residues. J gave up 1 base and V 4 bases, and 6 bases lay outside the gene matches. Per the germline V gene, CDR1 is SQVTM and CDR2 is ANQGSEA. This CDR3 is CSVAGTSGKIQETQYF. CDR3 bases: TGCAGCGTTGCCGGGACTAGCGGGAAGATCCAAGAGACCCAGTACTTC.

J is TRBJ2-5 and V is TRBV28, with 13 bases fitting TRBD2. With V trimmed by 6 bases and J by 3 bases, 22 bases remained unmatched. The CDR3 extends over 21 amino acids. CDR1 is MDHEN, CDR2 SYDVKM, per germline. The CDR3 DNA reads TGTGCCAGCAGCCTCTGGACTAGCGGGGGCTCCGTTAACAAGCTCAAAGAGACCCAGTACTTC. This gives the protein CASSLWTSGGSVNKLKETQYF. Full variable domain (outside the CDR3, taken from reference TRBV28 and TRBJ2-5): DVKVTQSSRYLVKRTGEKVFLECVQDMDHENMFWYRQDPGLGLRLIYFSYDVKMKEKGDIPEGYSVSREKKERFSLILESASTNQTSMYLCASSLWTSGGSVNKLKETQYFGPGTRLLVL.

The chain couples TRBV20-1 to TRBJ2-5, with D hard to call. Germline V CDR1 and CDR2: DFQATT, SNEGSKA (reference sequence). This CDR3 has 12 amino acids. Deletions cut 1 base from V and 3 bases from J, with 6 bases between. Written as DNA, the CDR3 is TGCAGTGCTAGAGGGCCGGAAGAGACCCAGTACTTC. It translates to CSARGPEETQYF.

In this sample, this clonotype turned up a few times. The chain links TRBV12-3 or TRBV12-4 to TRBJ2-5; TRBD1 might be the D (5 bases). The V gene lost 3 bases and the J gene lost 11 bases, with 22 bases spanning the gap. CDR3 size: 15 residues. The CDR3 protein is CASSLTAGTYNEQYF. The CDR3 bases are TGTGCCAGCAGTTTGACAGCAGGCACCTACAATGAGCAGTACTTC.

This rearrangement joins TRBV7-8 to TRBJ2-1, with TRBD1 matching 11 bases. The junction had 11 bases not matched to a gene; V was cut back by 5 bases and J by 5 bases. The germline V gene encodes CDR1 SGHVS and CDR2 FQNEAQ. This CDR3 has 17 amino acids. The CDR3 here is CASSVDGGTGGDNEQFF. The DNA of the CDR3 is TGTGCCAGCAGCGTCGATGGTGGGACAGGGGGTGACAATGAGCAGTTCTTC.

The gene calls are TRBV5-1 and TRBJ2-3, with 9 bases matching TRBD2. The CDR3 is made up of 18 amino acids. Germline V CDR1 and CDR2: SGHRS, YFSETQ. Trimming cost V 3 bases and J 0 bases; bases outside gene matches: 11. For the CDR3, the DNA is TGCGCCAGCAGCTGGGGGACTAGCCCGGGTCTCAGCACAGATACGCAGTATTTT. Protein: CASSWGTSPGLSTDTQYF.

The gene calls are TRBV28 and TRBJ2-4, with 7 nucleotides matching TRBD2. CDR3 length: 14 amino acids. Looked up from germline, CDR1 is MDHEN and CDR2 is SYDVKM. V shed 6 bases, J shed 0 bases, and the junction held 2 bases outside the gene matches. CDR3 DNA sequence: TGTGCCAGCAGGCGCGGGGGAGCCAAAAACATTCAGTACTTC. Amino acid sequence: CASRRGGAKNIQYF.

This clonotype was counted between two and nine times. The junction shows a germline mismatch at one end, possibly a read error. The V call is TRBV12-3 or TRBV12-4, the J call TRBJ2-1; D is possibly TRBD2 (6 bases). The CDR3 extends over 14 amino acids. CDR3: CASRLAHRGNEQFF. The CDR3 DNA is TGTGCCAGCAGGTTAGCCCACCGGGGGAATGAGCAGTTCTTC.